These 22 T cell receptor beta chains were all obtained from the same sample, sequenced in a study of T cells in Graves' hyperthyroidism and ophthalmopathy. It was RNA transcripts that yielded the amplified TCR beta CDR3 regions. With the HTBI primer set, the TCR CDR3 went through a first round of RT-PCR. One entry per CDR3 protein, called by TCRdb with MiXCR from the multiplex PCR reads. The sample shows about 770,000 distinct CDR3 sequences, under 20% of them seen only once. Sequenced material: blood. These receptors were obtained from a woman aged 50 to 60 with Graves' hyperthyroidism that later progressed to Graves' ophthalmopathy.

This clonotype was picked up many times. The gene calls are TRBV11-2 and TRBJ1-5; D is unresolved. The CDR3 is made up of 15 amino acids. In germline, CDR1 is SGHAT, CDR2 FQNNGV. Trimming left V 0 bases short and J 2 bases short, with 8 bases between. Here the CDR3 reads CASSLDSSGNQPQHF. The CDR3 bases are TGTGCCAGCAGCTTAGACTCGTCCGGCAATCAGCCCCAGCATTTT. Based on the CDR3 plus reference TRBV11-2 and TRBJ1-5, the full variable domain is EAGVAQSPRYKIIEKRQSVAFWCNPISGHATLYWYQQILGQGPKLLIQFQNNGVVDDSQLPKDRFSAERLKGVDSTLKIQPAKLEDSAVYLCASSLDSSGNQPQHFGDGTRLSIL.

This clonotype was seen repeatedly, ten times or more. This chain links TRBV12-3 or TRBV12-4 with TRBJ2-2; D is ambiguous. The V and J ends lost 4 bases and 1 base respectively, with 7 bases between them. The CDR3 spans 14 residues. CDR3 amino acids: CASSWTQNTGELFF. The CDR3, as DNA: TGTGCCAGCAGTTGGACCCAGAACACCGGGGAGCTGTTTTTT.

The chain links TRBV14 to TRBJ1-4; no definite D call. Trimming removed 0 bases at V and 1 base at J, with 15 bases between. The germline V gene has CDR1 SGHDN and CDR2 FVKESK. The CDR3 covers 18 residues. Here the CDR3 DNA reads TGTGCCAGCAGCCAAGATTACCTGACCCCGGGAACTAATGAAAAACTGTTTTTT. Protein product: CASSQDYLTPGTNEKLFF. Drawing the rest from reference TRBV14 and TRBJ1-4, the complete variable domain is EAGVTQFPSHSVIEKGQTVTLRCDPISGHDNLYWYRRVMGKEIKFLLHFVKESKQDESGMPNNRFLAERTGGTYSTLKVQPAELEDSGVYFCASSQDYLTPGTNEKLFFGSGTQLSVL.

The V call is TRBV19, the J call TRBJ1-5; no definite D call. Germline CDR1 and CDR2: LNHDA and SQIVND (reference sequence). Trimming left V 1 base short and J 0 bases short, with 7 bases between. The CDR3 sequence is 15 residues long. CDR3: CASSIGGTSNQPQHF. CDR3 nucleotides: TGTGCCAGTAGTATAGGGGGAACTAGCAATCAGCCCCAGCATTTT. Looking up the rest from reference TRBV19 and TRBJ1-5 gives the full variable domain: DGGITQSPKYLFRKEGQNVTLSCEQNLNHDAMYWYRQDPGQGLRLIYYSQIVNDFQKGDIAEGYSVSREKKESFPLTVTSAQKNPTAFYLCASSIGGTSNQPQHFGDGTRLSIL.

The chain has TRBV6-1 and TRBJ1-1; D might be TRBD1 (5 bases). V was cut by 5 bases and J by 3 bases, with 10 bases left in between. The CDR3 has 13 residues. From germline, CDR1 is MNHNS and CDR2 SASEGT. CDR3 residues: CASSYRSHTEAFF. The CDR3 DNA follows: TGTGCCAGCAGTTACAGGAGTCACACTGAAGCTTTCTTT.

V and J are TRBV7-9 and TRBJ1-3; D is unresolved. Trimming took off 5 bases at V and 2 bases at J, with 16 bases between the two ends. Germline assignment: CDR1 SEHNR and CDR2 FQNEAQ (reference sequence). The CDR3 is 16 amino acids. DNA of the CDR3: TGTGCCAGCAGCCTCGACTCGGGGTCCACTGGAAACACCATATATTTT. It codes for CASSLDSGSTGNTIYF.

This clonotype was seen a single time. A much more abundant neighbour one base away suggests this may be a read error. The genes are TRBV3-1 and TRBJ2-1; D gene uncertain. Germline values: CDR1 LGHDT, CDR2 YNNKEL (reference sequence). The CDR3 has 14 amino acids. Trimming removed 2 bases from V and 6 bases from J, with 11 bases in between. The CDR3 is CASSQTGRSNEQFF. The CDR3 bases are TGTGCCAGCAGCCAAACTGGCAGGAGCAATGAGCAGTTCTTC.

The CDR3 bases are TGCAGTGCTAGGCTAGCGGGGGGACCCACCGGGGAGCTGTTTTTT. This encodes CSARLAGGPTGELFF. The chain carries TRBV20-1 and TRBJ2-2, with 11 bases fitting TRBD2. This CDR3 region has 15 residues. J gave up 4 bases and V 3 bases, and 4 bases lay outside the gene matches. CDR1 is DFQATT, CDR2 SNEGSKA, per germline (reference sequence).

J is TRBJ1-2 and V is TRBV14, with D possibly being TRBD1 (5 bases). CDR1 SGHDN and CDR2 FVKESK come from the germline V gene. This CDR3 comprises 14 residues. Trimming removed 1 base at V and 8 bases at J, with 14 bases between. The CDR3: CASSQVSGKKGYTF. The DNA of the CDR3 is TGTGCCAGCAGCCAAGTCTCAGGGAAGAAGGGCTACACCTTC.

The rearrangement uses TRBV20-1 and TRBJ1-5; no clear D gene. The CDR3 is 14 amino acids. The V and J ends lost 0 bases and 7 bases respectively, with 13 bases between them. Germline CDR1 DFQATT, CDR2 SNEGSKA (reference sequence). The chain's CDR3 is CSARDRVGRQPQHF. The CDR3 nucleotides read TGCAGTGCTAGAGATCGGGTAGGGAGGCAGCCCCAGCATTTT.

DNA for the CDR3: TGTGCCTGGATTAAGTACAGGGACGGGGGCTACACCTTC. This codes for CAWIKYRDGGYTF. This chain joins TRBV30 and TRBJ1-2; D may be TRBD1 (6 bases). Germline V gene lookup returns CDR1 GTSNPN and CDR2 SVGIG (reference sequence). V was shortened by 4 bases and J by 8 bases, with 17 bases between the two germline ends. CDR3 length: 13 amino acids.

The V and J genes are TRBV12-3 or TRBV12-4 and TRBJ1-2, with TRBD1 matching over 7 bases. The CDR3 loop spans 15 amino acids. The V segment lost 5 bases and the J segment 4 bases; nucleotides outside the gene matches: 10. CDR3 sequence (DNA): TGTGCCAGCAGTCTTCGGGACAGCAAGCTCTATGGCTACACCTTC. It codes for CASSLRDSKLYGYTF.

In this sample, this clonotype turned up a few times. The V and J genes are TRBV12-3 or TRBV12-4 and TRBJ1-5; D call uncertain. This CDR3 is 13 amino acids long. The V gene lost 6 bases and the J gene lost 0 bases, with 6 bases spanning the gap. In DNA, the CDR3 is TGTGCCAGCAGACCCGCTAGCAATCAGCCCCAGCATTTT. Residues: CASRPASNQPQHF.

This clonotype was seen many times. The CDR3 DNA sequence: TGTGCCAGCAGTCCTGACAGGGCAACCTATGGCTACACCTTC. Translating it yields CASSPDRATYGYTF. This chain links TRBV2 with TRBJ1-2, with TRBD1 identical over 7 bases. Trimming cost V 5 bases and J 4 bases; bases outside gene matches: 7. The CDR3 has 14 residues. From germline, CDR1 is SNHLY and CDR2 FYNNEI.

The V gene is TRBV6-1, the J gene TRBJ1-2; D is uncertain. Germline V gene lookup returns CDR1 MNHNS and CDR2 SASEGT. V was trimmed by 8 bases and J by 1 base, leaving 20 bases between them. The CDR3 has 16 amino acids. The CDR3 sequence is CASGDQGGPINYGYTF. CDR3 DNA sequence: TGTGCCAGCGGCGACCAAGGAGGGCCCATTAACTATGGCTACACCTTC.

The gene calls are TRBV25-1 and TRBJ2-3, with D hard to call. The length of the CDR3 is 14 residues. V dropped 0 bases and J dropped 3 bases, with 7 bases sitting between them. Germline V gene data show CDR1 as MGHDK and CDR2 as SYGVNS. The CDR3 DNA sequence: TGTGCCAGCAGTGAATATGAGGAAACAGATACGCAGTATTTT. Amino acids: CASSEYEETDTQYF.

This clonotype was recorded at least ten times. The rearrangement links TRBV20-1 to TRBJ2-7; 11 bases line up with TRBD1. Germline loops: CDR1 DFQATT, CDR2 SNEGSKA (reference sequence). This CDR3 comprises 13 residues. V lost 6 bases and J lost 4; bases outside the gene matches: 5. This chain's CDR3 is CSAMGQGEYEQYF. The CDR3 nucleotides are TGCAGTGCGATGGGACAGGGGGAATACGAGCAGTACTTC.

This clonotype came up many times. The chain employs TRBV3-1 and TRBJ1-1; weak D call: TRBD1 (6 bases). Germline V CDR1 and CDR2: LGHDT, YNNKEL (reference sequence). The V and J ends lost 2 bases and 2 bases respectively, with 12 bases between them. This CDR3 is 15 amino acids long. The CDR3 DNA follows: TGTGCCAGCAGCCAATGGCAACAGGGAAACACTGAAGCTTTCTTT. Its protein is CASSQWQQGNTEAFF.

This clonotype was picked up many times. J is TRBJ2-1 and V is TRBV2, with 10 bases that match TRBD2. CDR3 length: 16 residues. Germline V CDR1 and CDR2: SNHLY, FYNNEI. After removal of 3 bases from V and 3 bases from J, the junction contained 5 bases not matched to a gene. The CDR3: CASSDSSGGYYNEQFF. The CDR3 DNA is TGTGCCAGCAGTGATTCTAGCGGGGGCTACTACAATGAGCAGTTCTTC.

This clonotype was seen a handful of times. This chain links TRBV10-3 with TRBJ2-2; perhaps TRBD1 as D (5 bases). Trimming stripped 0 bases from V and 4 bases from J, with 9 bases between. The CDR3 has 15 amino acids. Per the germline V gene, CDR1 is ENHRY and CDR2 is SYGVKD. The CDR3 nucleotides are TGTGCCATCAGTGAGTCGCTCCAGGGCACCGGGGAGCTGTTTTTT. Amino acids: CAISESLQGTGELFF.

This clonotype was seen at least ten times. The gene calls are TRBV6-5 and TRBJ2-7; a weak D match, TRBD1 (6 bases). Germline values: CDR1 MNHEY, CDR2 SVGAGI. The CDR3 has 16 amino acids. Trimming shortened V by 2 bases and J by 2 bases, and 16 bases separated the two germline ends. The CDR3 bases are TGTGCCAGCAGTTACAACGACAGGTTCGTCCCCTACGAGCAGTACTTC. This encodes CASSYNDRFVPYEQYF.

This chain joins TRBV12-3 or TRBV12-4 and TRBJ2-2; D assignment may be TRBD1 or TRBD2 (5 bases each). V lost 3 bases, J lost 5 bases, and 13 bases lay in between. The CDR3 runs to 15 residues. As DNA, the CDR3 is TGTGCCAGCAGTTTTGGCCAGGGCGGGACCGGGGAGCTGTTTTTT. It is translated as CASSFGQGGTGELFF.